This T cell receptor beta chain was captured by sequencing in a study of blood T cell repertoires in COVID-19. Study overall: Italy, Spain and the United States were the sources of the convalescent and acute COVID-19 samples. From T cells, B-cell-depleted T cells, or PBMCs came the material, which was cDNA or gDNA.

The CDR3 runs to 16 residues. The germline V and J ends were trimmed by 6 bases and 6 bases, with 21 bases remaining between them. Germline CDR1 reads ENHRY; CDR2 reads SYGVKD. Original processing methods: Quantification of nucleated cells was approximated via reference gene primer amplification. The table came from immunoSEQ multiplex PCR; TCRdb's copy has only in-frame clones and leaves some out. For V, J and clone size, that table is used; D and trimming come from the DNA. The sample has around 270,000 clones, about four fifths seen once. The sample consisted of peripheral blood. The TCR comes from a woman in her thirties or forties who had recovered from COVID-19. The rearrangement uses TRBV10-3 and TRBJ2-1; possible D gene TRBD2, 7 bases. The CDR3 spells CAIRSPGARGGNEQFF. CDR3 sequence (DNA): TGTGCCATCAGGTCCCCCGGGGCGAGGGGGGGCAATGAGCAGTTCTTC.